Many counts were recorded for the clone carrying this T cell receptor beta chain. Each CDR3 protein is one row after TCRdb ran MiXCR on the PCR reads. Here the sample spans roughly 23,000 distinct CDR3 sequences, around 37% being singletons. The record originates from a study of tumor-infiltrating lymphocytes in oesophageal squamous cell carcinoma. This CDR3 is built from 14 residues. J gave up 6 bases and V 7 bases, and 8 bases lay outside the gene matches. The V gene's germline CDR1 is MDHEN and CDR2 SYDVKM. V is TRBV28 and J is TRBJ2-7; 11 bases agree with TRBD1. This clonotype was sampled from a female donor with esophageal squamous cell carcinoma. Sequenced sample: esophageal tumor tissue. CDR3 in amino acids: CASITTGQGVEQYF. For the CDR3, the DNA is TGTGCCAGCATCACAACGGGACAGGGGGTCGAGCAGTACTTC.